Listed here are 13 T cell receptor beta chains from one sample, sequenced in a study of T cells after yellow fever vaccination. Each CDR3 protein is one row after TCRdb ran MiXCR on the 5' RACE reads. Of under 550,000 distinct CDR3 sequences listed, roughly 22% are singletons. Sequenced material: PBMCs, taken roughly 23 days after the first yellow fever vaccination. The receptors here all came from a young man who received the YFV17D yellow fever vaccine.

This clonotype was recorded a few times. The chain uses TRBV6-5 and TRBJ2-3; possible D gene TRBD1, 5 bases. CDR1 is MNHEY, CDR2 SVGAGI, per germline. V gave up 6 bases and J gave up 2 bases, with 21 bases separating them. The CDR3 totals 17 residues. As DNA, the CDR3 is TGTGCCAGCAGCTCTCGGCAGGGAAAAGTGGACACAGATACGCAGTATTTT. This gives the protein CASSSRQGKVDTDTQYF.

The rearrangement uses TRBV28 and TRBJ1-2; 7 bases line up with TRBD1. V gave up 7 bases and J gave up 3 bases; unmatched junction bases: 2. Germline assignment: CDR1 MDHEN and CDR2 SYDVKM. CDR3 length: 12 residues. The CDR3 loop is CASKGQYYGYTF. CDR3 in DNA: TGTGCCAGCAAGGGACAGTACTATGGCTACACCTTC.

The chain uses TRBV4-2 and TRBJ2-4, with D perhaps matching TRBD1 or TRBD2 (5 bases each). The CDR3 is 13 residues long. The germline gives CDR1 LGHNA, CDR2 YNFKEQ. The germline V and J ends were trimmed by 1 base and 12 bases, with 13 bases remaining between them. CDR3 region: CASSQGDHLTQYF. The DNA of the CDR3 is TGTGCCAGCAGCCAAGGGGACCATTTAACTCAGTACTTC.

This clonotype was counted only a few times. The rearrangement uses TRBV19 and TRBJ1-1; D uncertain. V was pared by 1 base and J by 0 bases, with 6 bases between. The CDR3 length is 14 residues. Germline V gene sequence: CDR1 LNHDA, CDR2 SQIVND (reference sequence). The CDR3 sequence: CASSIVNMNTEAFF. In nucleotides, the CDR3 is TGTGCCAGTAGTATAGTTAACATGAACACTGAAGCTTTCTTT.

The V and J genes are TRBV10-2 and TRBJ2-6; the D gene is possibly TRBD1 (6 bases). This CDR3 is built from 19 residues. Trimming took off 10 bases at V and 0 bases at J, with 25 bases between the two ends. CDR1 and CDR2 (germline): WSHSY, SAAADI. CDR3 sequence reads: CAITPNLQTGDSGANVLTF. The CDR3 nucleotides read TGCGCCATCACACCGAACCTACAGACAGGAGACTCTGGGGCCAACGTCCTGACTTTC.

This clonotype has at least ten counts. The CDR3 DNA reads TGTGCCAGCAGCTTGGTGGGGTACTATGGCTACACCTTC. Translated: CASSLVGYYGYTF. V gene TRBV5-6 combines with J gene TRBJ1-2; D is ambiguous. The V gene lost 0 bases and the J gene lost 3 bases, with 6 bases spanning the gap. The CDR3 is made up of 13 amino acids. Germline assignment: CDR1 SGHDT and CDR2 YYEEEE.

The chain joins TRBV7-9 to TRBJ1-4, with D tentatively TRBD1 (6 bases). Trimming removed 1 base from V and 2 bases from J, with 11 bases in between. The CDR3 consists of 16 residues. The germline CDR1 and CDR2 sequences are SEHNR and FQNEAQ (reference sequence). CDR3 in amino acids: CASSLVAGVTNEKLFF. The CDR3 nucleotides read TGTGCCAGCAGCTTAGTGGCAGGGGTCACTAATGAAAAACTGTTTTTT.

This clonotype turned up a few times. The J gene is TRBJ2-1, the V gene TRBV9; 8 bases match TRBD1. The CDR3 is 16 amino acids. The junction had 10 bases not matched to a gene; V was cut back by 0 bases and J by 8 bases. CDR1 and CDR2 from the germline V gene are SGDLS and YYNGEE. CDR3 in DNA: TGTGCCAGCAGCGTAGCTCGGGCAGGGGGCAGCGATGAGCAGTTCTTC. Translation gives CASSVARAGGSDEQFF. Full variable domain (missing parts from reference TRBV9 and TRBJ2-1): DSGVTQTPKHLITATGQRVTLRCSPRSGDLSVYWYQQSLDQGLQFLIQYYNGEERAKGNILERFSAQQFPDLHSELNLSSLELGDSALYFCASSVARAGGSDEQFFGPGTRLTVL.

This clonotype was seen many times. The chain has TRBV9 and TRBJ2-5; 8 bases are a match to TRBD1. This CDR3 has 12 amino acids. From germline, CDR1 is SGDLS and CDR2 YYNGEE. Trimming at V came to 5 bases and at J to 4 bases, leaving 1 base not matched to a gene. The CDR3: CASSDRGETQYF. The CDR3 nucleotides read TGTGCCAGCAGTGACAGGGGAGAGACCCAGTACTTC.

This clonotype was seen a handful of times. CDR3 DNA sequence: TGCGCCAGCAGTGATTCGGGACTCATCGAGGCAGATACGCAGTATTTT. This sequence encodes CASSDSGLIEADTQYF. This chain connects TRBV10-2 to TRBJ2-3, with D perhaps TRBD2 (6 bases). The germline V gene encodes CDR1 WSHSY and CDR2 SAAADI. This CDR3 spans 16 amino acids. Trimming stripped 3 bases from V and 4 bases from J, with 17 bases between.

The gene calls are TRBV19 and TRBJ2-1; no clear D gene. CDR3 size: 16 residues. Germline CDR1 is LNHDA and CDR2 is SQIVND (reference sequence). Trimming stripped 3 bases from V and 0 bases from J, with 12 bases between. Here the CDR3 DNA reads TGTGCCAGTAGTATTTCGGAGCCTAGCTCCTACAATGAGCAGTTCTTC. Its protein is CASSISEPSSYNEQFF.

This clonotype has more than one count but fewer than ten. CDR3 in DNA: TGTGCCAGCAGCCAAGATCTAGGGATCTCCTACAATGAGCAGTTCTTC. As protein: CASSQDLGISYNEQFF. The V gene is TRBV3-1, the J gene TRBJ2-1, with D hard to call. CDR1 LGHDT and CDR2 YNNKEL come from the germline V gene (reference sequence). Trimming removed 0 bases at V and 0 bases at J, with 9 bases between. This CDR3 comprises 16 residues.

The chain employs TRBV7-3 and TRBJ1-6; D possibly corresponds to TRBD1 (5 bases). Germline loops: CDR1 SGHTA, CDR2 FQGTGA. V was shortened by 5 bases and J by 8 bases, with 10 bases between the two germline ends. This CDR3 has 13 amino acids. In DNA form, the CDR3 reads TGTGCCAGCAGCAATGGGGCTTATTCACCCCTCCACTTT. Translated, it gives CASSNGAYSPLHF.